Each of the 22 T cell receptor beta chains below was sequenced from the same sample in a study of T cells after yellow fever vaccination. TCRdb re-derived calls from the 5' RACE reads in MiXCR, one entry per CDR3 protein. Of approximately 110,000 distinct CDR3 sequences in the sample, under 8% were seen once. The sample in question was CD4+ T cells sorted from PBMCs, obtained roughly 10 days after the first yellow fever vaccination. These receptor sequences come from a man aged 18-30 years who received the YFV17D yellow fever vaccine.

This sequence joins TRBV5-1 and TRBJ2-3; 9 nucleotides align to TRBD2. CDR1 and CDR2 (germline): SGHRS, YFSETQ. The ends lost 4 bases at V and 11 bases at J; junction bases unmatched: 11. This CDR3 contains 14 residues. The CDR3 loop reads CASSESGGPGMQYF. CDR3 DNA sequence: TGCGCCAGCAGCGAGAGCGGGGGGCCGGGTATGCAGTATTTT.

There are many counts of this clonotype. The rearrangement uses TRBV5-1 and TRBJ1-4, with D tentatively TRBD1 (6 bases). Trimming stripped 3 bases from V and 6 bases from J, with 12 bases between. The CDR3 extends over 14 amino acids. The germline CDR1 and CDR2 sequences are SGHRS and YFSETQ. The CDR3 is CASSSTGFDEKLFF. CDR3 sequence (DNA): TGCGCCAGCAGCTCTACAGGGTTCGATGAAAAACTGTTTTTT.

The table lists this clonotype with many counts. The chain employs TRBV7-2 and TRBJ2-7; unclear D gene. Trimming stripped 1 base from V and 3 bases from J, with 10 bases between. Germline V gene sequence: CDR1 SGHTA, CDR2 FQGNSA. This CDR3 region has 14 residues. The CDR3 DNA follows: TGTGCCAGCAGCTTAGAGCCAGCCCTCTACGAGCAGTACTTC. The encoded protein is CASSLEPALYEQYF. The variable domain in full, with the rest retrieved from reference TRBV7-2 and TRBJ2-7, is GAGVSQSPSNKVTEKGKDVELRCDPISGHTALYWYRQSLGQGLEFLIYFQGNSAPDKSGLPSDRFSAERTGGSVSTLTIQRTQQEDSAVYLCASSLEPALYEQYFGPGTRLTVT.

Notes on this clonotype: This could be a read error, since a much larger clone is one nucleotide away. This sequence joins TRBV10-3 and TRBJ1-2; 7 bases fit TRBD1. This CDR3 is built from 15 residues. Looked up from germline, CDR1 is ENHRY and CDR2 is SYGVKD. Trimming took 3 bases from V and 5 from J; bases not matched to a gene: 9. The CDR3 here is CAISDPGTDTYGYTF. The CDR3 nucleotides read TGTGCCATCAGTGATCCGGGGACAGACACTTATGGCTACACCTTC.

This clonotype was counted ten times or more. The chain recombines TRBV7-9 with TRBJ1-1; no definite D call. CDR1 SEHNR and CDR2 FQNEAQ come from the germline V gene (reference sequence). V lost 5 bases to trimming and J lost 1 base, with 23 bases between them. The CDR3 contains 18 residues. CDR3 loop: CASSPRQGPTQTNTEAFF. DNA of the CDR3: TGTGCCAGCAGCCCTAGACAAGGGCCGACCCAAACGAACACTGAAGCTTTCTTT.

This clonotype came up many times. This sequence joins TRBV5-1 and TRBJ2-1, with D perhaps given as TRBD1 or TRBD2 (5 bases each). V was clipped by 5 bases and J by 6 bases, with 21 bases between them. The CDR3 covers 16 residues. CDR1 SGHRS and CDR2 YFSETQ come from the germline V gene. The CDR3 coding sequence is TGCGCCAGCAGACTTTCACCGGGCAGGGACGGCAATGAGCAGTTCTTC. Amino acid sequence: CASRLSPGRDGNEQFF.

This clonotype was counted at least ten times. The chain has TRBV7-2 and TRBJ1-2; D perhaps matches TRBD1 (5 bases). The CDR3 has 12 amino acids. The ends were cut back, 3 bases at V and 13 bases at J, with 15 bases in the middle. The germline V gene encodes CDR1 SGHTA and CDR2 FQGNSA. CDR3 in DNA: TGTGCCAGCAGCTTGGCTGCTAGGGACCTCACCTTC. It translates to CASSLAARDLTF.

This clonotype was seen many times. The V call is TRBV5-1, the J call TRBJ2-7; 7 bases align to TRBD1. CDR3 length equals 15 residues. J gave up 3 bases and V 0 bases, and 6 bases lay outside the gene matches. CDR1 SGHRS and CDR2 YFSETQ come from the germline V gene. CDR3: CASSLGPDRSYEQYF. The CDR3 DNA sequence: TGCGCCAGCAGCTTGGGTCCGGACAGGAGCTACGAGCAGTACTTC.

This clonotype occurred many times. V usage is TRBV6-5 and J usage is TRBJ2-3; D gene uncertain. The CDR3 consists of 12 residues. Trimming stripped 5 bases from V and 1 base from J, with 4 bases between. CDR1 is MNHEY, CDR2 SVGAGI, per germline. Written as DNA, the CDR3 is TGTGCCAGCAGTCAACGCACAGATACGCAGTATTTT. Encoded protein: CASSQRTDTQYF.

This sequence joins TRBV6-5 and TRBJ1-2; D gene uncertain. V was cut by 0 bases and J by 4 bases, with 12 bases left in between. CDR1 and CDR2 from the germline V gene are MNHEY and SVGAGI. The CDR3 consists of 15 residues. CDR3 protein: CASSYSSGAGYGYTF. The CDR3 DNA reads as TGTGCCAGCAGTTACTCTTCCGGAGCAGGCTATGGCTACACCTTC.

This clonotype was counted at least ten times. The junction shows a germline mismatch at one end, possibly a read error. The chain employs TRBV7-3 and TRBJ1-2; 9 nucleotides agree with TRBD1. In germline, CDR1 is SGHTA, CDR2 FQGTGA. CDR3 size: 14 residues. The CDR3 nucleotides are TGTGTCAGCAGCCCAAACGGACAGGGGTTCGGCTACACCTTC. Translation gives CVSSPNGQGFGYTF.

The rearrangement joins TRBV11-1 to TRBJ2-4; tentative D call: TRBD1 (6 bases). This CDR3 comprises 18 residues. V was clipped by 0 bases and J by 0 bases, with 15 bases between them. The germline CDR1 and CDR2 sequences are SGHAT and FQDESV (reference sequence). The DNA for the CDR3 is TGTGCCAGCAGCTTAGCGCCCCGCCAGGGGCTAGCCAAAAACATTCAGTACTTC. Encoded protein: CASSLAPRQGLAKNIQYF.

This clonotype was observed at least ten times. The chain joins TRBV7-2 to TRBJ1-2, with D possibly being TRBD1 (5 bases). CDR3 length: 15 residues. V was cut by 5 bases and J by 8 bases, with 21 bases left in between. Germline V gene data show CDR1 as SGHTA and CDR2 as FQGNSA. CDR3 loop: CASSRPGTQNWGYTF. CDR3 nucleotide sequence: TGTGCCAGCAGCCGGCCCGGGACTCAAAATTGGGGCTACACCTTC. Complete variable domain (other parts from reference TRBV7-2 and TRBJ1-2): GAGVSQSPSNKVTEKGKDVELRCDPISGHTALYWYRQSLGQGLEFLIYFQGNSAPDKSGLPSDRFSAERTGGSVSTLTIQRTQQEDSAVYLCASSRPGTQNWGYTFGSGTRLTVV.

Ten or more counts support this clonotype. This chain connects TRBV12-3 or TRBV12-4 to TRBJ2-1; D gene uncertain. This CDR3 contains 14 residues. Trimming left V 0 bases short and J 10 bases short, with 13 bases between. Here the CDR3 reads CASSLALLPAEQFF. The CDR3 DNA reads TGTGCCAGCAGTTTAGCGCTTTTGCCCGCCGAGCAGTTCTTC.

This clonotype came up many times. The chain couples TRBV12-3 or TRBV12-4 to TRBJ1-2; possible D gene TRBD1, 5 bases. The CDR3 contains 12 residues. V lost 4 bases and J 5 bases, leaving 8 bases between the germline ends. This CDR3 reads CASSSGNYGYTF. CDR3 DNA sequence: TGTGCCAGCAGTTCAGGGAATTATGGCTACACCTTC.

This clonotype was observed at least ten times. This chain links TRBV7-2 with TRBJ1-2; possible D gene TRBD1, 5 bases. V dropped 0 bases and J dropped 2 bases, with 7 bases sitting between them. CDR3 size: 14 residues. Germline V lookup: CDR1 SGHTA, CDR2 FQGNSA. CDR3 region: CASSLAQENYGYTF. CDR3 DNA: TGTGCCAGCAGCTTAGCACAGGAAAACTATGGCTACACCTTC.

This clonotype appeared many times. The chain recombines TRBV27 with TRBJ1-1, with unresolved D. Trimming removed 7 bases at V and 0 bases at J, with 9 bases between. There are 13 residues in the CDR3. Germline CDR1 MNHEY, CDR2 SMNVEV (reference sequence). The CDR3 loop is CASISELNTEAFF. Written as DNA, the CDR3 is TGTGCCAGCATTTCGGAATTGAACACTGAAGCTTTCTTT.

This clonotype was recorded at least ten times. The CDR3 DNA follows: TGTGCCAGCACGAGGACAGTGAGCTCCTACGAGCAGTACTTC. Protein: CASTRTVSSYEQYF. The chain recombines TRBV2 with TRBJ2-7; tentatively, D is TRBD1 (6 bases). The length of the CDR3 is 14 residues. Germline CDR1 reads SNHLY; CDR2 reads FYNNEI. Trimming pared 7 bases from V and 0 bases from J, leaving 13 bases between.

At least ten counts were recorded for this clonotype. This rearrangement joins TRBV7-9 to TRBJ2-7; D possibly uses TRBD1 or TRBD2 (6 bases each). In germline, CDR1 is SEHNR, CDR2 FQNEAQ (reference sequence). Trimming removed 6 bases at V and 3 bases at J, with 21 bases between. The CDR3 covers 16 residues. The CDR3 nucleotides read TGTGCCAGCAGAGGACCGGGGGCAAGGGGAATCTACGAGCAGTACTTC. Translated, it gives CASRGPGARGIYEQYF.

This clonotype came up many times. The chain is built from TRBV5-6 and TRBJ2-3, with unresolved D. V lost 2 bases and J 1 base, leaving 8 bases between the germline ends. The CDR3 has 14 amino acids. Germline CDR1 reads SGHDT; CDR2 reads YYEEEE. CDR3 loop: CASSFRDGTDTQYF. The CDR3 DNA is TGTGCCAGCAGCTTTCGAGACGGCACAGATACGCAGTATTTT.

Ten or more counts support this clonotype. The CDR3 sequence is CSARAPGRGAGELFF. The CDR3 region has the DNA TGCAGTGCTAGAGCCCCGGGACGCGGGGCCGGGGAGCTGTTTTTT. The chain links TRBV20-1 to TRBJ2-2, with a weak D call TRBD2 (6 bases). This CDR3 spans 15 amino acids. Germline V gene data show CDR1 as DFQATT and CDR2 as SNEGSKA (reference sequence). With 1 base removed from V and 6 bases from J, the gap between germline ends came to 15 bases.

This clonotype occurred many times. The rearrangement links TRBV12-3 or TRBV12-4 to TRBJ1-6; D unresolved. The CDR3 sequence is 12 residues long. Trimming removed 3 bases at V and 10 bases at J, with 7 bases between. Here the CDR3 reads CASSFPFSPLHF. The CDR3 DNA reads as TGTGCCAGCAGTTTTCCGTTCTCACCCCTCCACTTT.